Below are 2 T cell receptor beta chains sequenced from a single sample in a study of PD-L1 blockade in urothelial cancer. Profiling relied on immunoSEQ multiplex PCR, and the TCRdb table lists in-frame clones only, not all of them. In the table there are about 36,000 clones, 84% of which are singletons. Time point described: peripheral blood 6 weeks after treatment start. The sequencing used PBMCs, collected around atezolizumab (anti-PD-L1) treatment. The receptor source for this set is a man aged 35 to 55 with urothelial cancer.

This chain uses TRBV9 with TRBJ1-4; D gene unclear. This CDR3 spans 15 amino acids. Germline V gene data show CDR1 as SGDLS and CDR2 as YYNGEE. The V and J ends lost 4 bases and 11 bases respectively, with 21 bases between them. The CDR3 sequence: CASSKGGGTLEKLFF. The CDR3, as DNA: TGTGCCAGCAGCAAGGGCGGAGGTACCTTGGAGAAACTGTTTTTT.

This clone was observed once. The chain joins TRBV7-9 to TRBJ2-3; perhaps TRBD2 as D (6 bases). The CDR3 totals 14 residues. The V gene lost 8 bases and the J gene lost 0 bases, with 12 bases spanning the gap. CDR1 and CDR2 from the germline V gene are SEHNR and FQNEAQ (reference sequence). The CDR3 sequence is CASAGGSSTDTQYF. Written as DNA, the CDR3 is TGTGCCAGCGCTGGGGGGTCTAGCACAGATACGCAGTATTTT.